Following are 30 T cell receptor beta chains from one sample sequenced in a study of cytomegalovirus exposure and HLA in healthy donors (dated by TCRdb to 2016 to 2017). Libraries were prepared through the immunoSEQ multiplex PCR assay. For the multiplex PCR, a mixture combining 60 forward primers for TCR Vbeta segments and 13 reverse primers for TCR Jbeta segments was used. Held by TCRdb, this immuneACCESS table contains in-frame sequences only and omits some clones. Under half of the omission traces to an unresolved V gene where checked; the cause of the rest is unknown. The sample yields 90,000 to 130,000 clones; approximately 80% were counted once. In total, the top ten clones hold more than 0.7% of the sample. The sequencing sample was made of PBMCs. These receptors came from a woman aged 25-40 years in good health and CMV-seronegative.

The chain uses TRBV5-6 and TRBJ2-1; D is perhaps TRBD2 (5 bases). The germline V gene encodes CDR1 SGHDT and CDR2 YYEEEE. With 4 bases removed from V and 9 bases from J, the gap between germline ends came to 8 bases. This CDR3 spans 11 amino acids. DNA for the CDR3: TGTGCCAGCAGCGGCAGCGGTGAGCAGTTCTTC. This sequence encodes CASSGSGEQFF.

The V call is TRBV6-5, the J call TRBJ1-3, with 7 bases lining up with TRBD1. Trimming cost V 5 bases and J 0 bases; bases outside gene matches: 1. The CDR3 runs to 14 residues. Germline CDR1 MNHEY, CDR2 SVGAGI. CDR3 loop: CASSRDSSGNTIYF. CDR3 DNA sequence: TGTGCCAGCAGTAGGGACAGCTCTGGAAACACCATATATTTT.

Here the CDR3 reads CASSIDHGLAGRNEQFF. Written as DNA, the CDR3 is TGTGCCAGTAGTATAGATCACGGACTAGCGGGACGCAATGAGCAGTTCTTC. V usage is TRBV19 and J usage is TRBJ2-1, with 12 bases identical to TRBD2. Germline V gene data show CDR1 as LNHDA and CDR2 as SQIVND (reference sequence). The CDR3 sequence is 17 residues long. V shed 0 bases, J shed 6 bases, and the junction held 6 bases outside the gene matches. Together with reference TRBV19 and TRBJ2-1, the CDR3 gives the full variable domain: DGGITQSPKYLFRKEGQNVTLSCEQNLNHDAMYWYRQDPGQGLRLIYYSQIVNDFQKGDIAEGYSVSREKKESFPLTVTSAQKNPTAFYLCASSIDHGLAGRNEQFFGPGTRLTVL.

The CDR3: CASSLPGSSGGYTF. In DNA form, the CDR3 reads TGTGCCAGCAGTCTTCCGGGTAGCTCCGGTGGCTACACCTTC. V gene TRBV25-1 combines with J gene TRBJ1-2, with unresolved D. The CDR3 contains 14 residues. CDR1 MGHDK and CDR2 SYGVNS come from the germline V gene. V was cut by 5 bases and J by 7 bases, with 17 bases left in between.

Points on this clone: At one end, the junction sequence differs from germline, possibly due to a read error. The rearrangement uses TRBV6-5 and TRBJ1-1; D might be TRBD1 (6 bases). This CDR3 comprises 14 residues. Germline values: CDR1 MNHEY, CDR2 SVGAGI. Here the CDR3 reads CAGSYGQLNTEAFF. CDR3 DNA: TGTGCCGGCAGTTACGGACAGTTGAACACTGAAGCTTTCTTT.

This chain uses TRBV6-5 with TRBJ2-5, with 7 positions matching TRBD1. Judging by the DNA end, TRBJ2-7 fits better; the J call may be wrong. CDR1 is MNHEY and CDR2 is SVGAGI in the germline V gene. The CDR3 totals 16 residues. The CDR3 loop reads CASSYHPTGVDYEQYF. Written as DNA, the CDR3 is TGTGCCAGCAGTTACCATCCTACAGGGGTGGACTACGAGCAGTACTTC.

CDR3 loop: CASSPETVTDTQYF. The DNA for the CDR3 is TGTGCCAGCAGTCCCGAGACAGTCACAGATACGCAGTATTTT. The chain uses TRBV25-1 and TRBJ2-3; tentative D call: TRBD1 (5 bases). The CDR3 extends over 14 amino acids. The ends were cut back, 5 bases at V and 2 bases at J, with 11 bases in the middle. The germline V gene has CDR1 MGHDK and CDR2 SYGVNS. Combining the CDR3 with reference TRBV25-1 and TRBJ2-3 gives the whole variable domain EADIYQTPRYLVIGTGKKITLECSQTMGHDKMYWYQQDPGMELHLIHYSYGVNSTEKGDLSSESTVSRIRTEHFPLTLESARPSHTSQYLCASSPETVTDTQYFGPGTRLTVL.

The chain recombines TRBV4-1 with TRBJ2-1; 7 bases are a match to TRBD2. Trimming at V came to 0 bases and at J to 1 base, leaving 3 bases not matched to a gene. Per germline, CDR1 MGHRA and CDR2 YSYEKL. This CDR3 spans 16 amino acids. The CDR3 spells CASSQEQAGSYNEQFF. The CDR3 region has the DNA TGCGCCAGCAGCCAAGAGCAAGCGGGATCCTACAATGAGCAGTTCTTC.

CDR3 in amino acids: CSVLAGSYGYTF. The CDR3 DNA reads as TGCAGCGTTCTGGCGGGGAGCTATGGCTACACCTTC. The V and J genes are TRBV29-1 and TRBJ1-2, with D unresolved. This CDR3 contains 12 residues. Germline V gene data show CDR1 as SQVTM and CDR2 as ANQGSEA. The V gene lost 5 bases and the J gene lost 4 bases, with 11 bases spanning the gap.

This rearrangement joins TRBV28 to TRBJ1-1, with a possible D match to TRBD1 (6 bases). The CDR3 spans 16 residues. V was shortened by 7 bases and J by 4 bases, with 22 bases between the two germline ends. Germline loops: CDR1 MDHEN, CDR2 SYDVKM. The CDR3 DNA reads TGTGCCAGCATTTTTGACGGGTTAAGCAGGGGCACTGAAGCTTTCTTT. Translated: CASIFDGLSRGTEAFF.

This clone was detected only a few times. The rearrangement uses TRBV7-9 and TRBJ1-2; D gene ambiguous. V was cut by 1 base and J by 7 bases, with 13 bases left in between. The V gene's germline CDR1 is SEHNR and CDR2 FQNEAQ (reference sequence). This CDR3 has 14 residues. CDR3 region: CASSLVGGGVGYTF. The CDR3 region has the DNA TGTGCCAGCAGCTTAGTTGGTGGAGGAGTTGGCTACACCTTC.

This chain joins TRBV7-9 and TRBJ2-3, with 10 nucleotides matching TRBD1. The CDR3 is 12 amino acids. Germline V gives CDR1 SEHNR, CDR2 FQNEAQ (reference sequence). Trimming cost V 3 bases and J 15 bases; bases outside gene matches: 6. CDR3 sequence (DNA): TGTGCCAGCAGCTTTTGGACAGGGGGTTCATATTTT. This encodes CASSFWTGGSYF.

This chain connects TRBV29-1 to TRBJ2-2, with 12 bases that match TRBD2. The CDR3 spans 16 residues. Germline CDR1 SQVTM, CDR2 ANQGSEA. The V and J ends lost 4 bases and 5 bases, in that order; junction bases with no gene match: 8. The CDR3 is CSVGDLAGGLTGELFF. CDR3 nucleotide sequence: TGCAGCGTTGGGGATCTAGCGGGGGGGCTGACCGGGGAGCTGTTTTTT.

The chain links TRBV5-6 to TRBJ1-4, with D perhaps matching TRBD1 (5 bases). Germline assignment: CDR1 SGHDT and CDR2 YYEEEE. V lost 1 base and J lost 7, with 14 bases in between. The CDR3 covers 15 residues. CDR3 sequence (DNA): TGTGCCAGCAGCTTGTTAACAGGCCTTAGTGAAAAACTGTTTTTT. Its translation is CASSLLTGLSEKLFF.

CDR3 sequence (DNA): TGCGCCAGCAGGACAGGGTTGGGCAACACTGAAGCTTTCTTT. Protein: CASRTGLGNTEAFF. The rearrangement joins TRBV10-2 to TRBJ1-1; 7 bases line up with TRBD1. Germline V gene sequence: CDR1 WSHSY, CDR2 SAAADI. With 6 bases clipped from V and 2 bases from J, the junction kept 6 bases outside the gene matches. The CDR3 length is 14 residues.

The chain links TRBV7-9 to TRBJ2-5; no clear D. The J call may be incorrect, as the DNA end agrees better with TRBJ2-7. Looked up from germline, CDR1 is SEHNR and CDR2 is FQNEAQ (reference sequence). CDR3 size: 12 residues. DNA of the CDR3: TGTGCCAGCAGCCTAAACCCCTACGAGCAGTACTTC. Translated, it gives CASSLNPYEQYF.

A word on this clone: An end of the junction does not agree with germline; a read error may underlie this. The chain employs TRBV9 and TRBJ1-1; D is unresolved. This CDR3 is 14 amino acids long. Germline CDR1 SGDLS, CDR2 YYNGEE. The CDR3 DNA reads as TGTGCCAGCAGTGTAGAACCGGGAGAGGGAGAAGCTTTCTTT. Encoded protein: CASSVEPGEGEAFF.

CDR3 sequence: CASSQGQGVETQYF. In DNA form, the CDR3 reads TGTGCCAGCAGCCAAGGACAGGGGGTAGAGACCCAGTACTTC. The rearrangement links TRBV4-2 to TRBJ2-5, with 9 bases aligning to TRBD1. V was pared by 1 base and J by 4 bases, with 1 base of the junction left unmatched. Germline-derived CDR1 and CDR2 are LGHNA and YNFKEQ. CDR3 size: 14 residues.

The genes are TRBV5-1 and TRBJ1-6; 7 bases agree with TRBD1. The length of the CDR3 is 16 residues. The germline V gene encodes CDR1 SGHRS and CDR2 YFSETQ. V lost 4 bases to trimming and J lost 2 bases; unmatched junction nucleotides: 6. CDR3 region: CASSGTGEPYNSPLHF. CDR3 in DNA: TGCGCCAGCAGCGGAACAGGGGAGCCCTATAATTCACCCCTCCACTTT.

This clone was picked up a small number of times. The chain has TRBV5-4 and TRBJ2-1, with 10 positions matching TRBD1. Losses at the gene ends were 3 bases for V and 7 bases for J; bases not matched to a gene: 4. Germline CDR1 SGHNT, CDR2 YYREEE (reference sequence). CDR3 length: 14 residues. CDR3: CASSSDRGRNEQFF. The CDR3 region has the DNA TGTGCCAGCAGCTCAGACAGGGGGCGAAATGAGCAGTTCTTC.

This clone has a handful of counts. V is TRBV7-2 and J is TRBJ2-7, with D maybe TRBD2 (6 bases). Germline V lookup: CDR1 SGHTA, CDR2 FQGNSA. Trimming removed 3 bases at V and 7 bases at J, with 22 bases between. There are 16 residues in the CDR3. DNA for the CDR3: TGTGCCAGCAGCTTTGTCGGGAGAGGGAATTCGGGGGAGCAGTACTTC. Translated, it gives CASSFVGRGNSGEQYF.

With respect to this clone: Other nucleotide sequences in the sample specify the same CDR3. The rearrangement joins TRBV6-1 to TRBJ1-2, with D possibly TRBD1 on 6 matching bases. The CDR3 spans 12 residues. V gave up 8 bases and J gave up 3 bases, with 10 bases separating them. From germline, CDR1 is MNHNS and CDR2 SASEGT. CDR3 in DNA: TGTGCCAGCTCCCCAGGGGACTATGGCTACACCTTC. It specifies CASSPGDYGYTF.

V gene TRBV6-5 combines with J gene TRBJ1-1, with no clear D. Germline CDR1 MNHEY, CDR2 SVGAGI. The CDR3 loop spans 14 amino acids. V lost 10 bases and J 6 bases, leaving 21 bases between the germline ends. CDR3: CATKTGDEIAEAFF. The CDR3 DNA is TGTGCCACCAAGACTGGAGACGAAATCGCTGAAGCTTTCTTT.

This rearrangement joins TRBV30 to TRBJ1-2, with unresolved D. The V end lost 4 bases, the J end lost 7 bases, and 16 bases lay between the germline ends. This CDR3 has 13 residues. Germline lookup yields CDR1 GTSNPN and CDR2 SVGIG (reference sequence). The CDR3 spells CAWIREGFCGYTF. The CDR3 coding sequence is TGTGCCTGGATTCGTGAGGGTTTCTGTGGCTACACCTTC.

This clone was counted between two and nine times. CDR3 nucleotides: TGTGCTAGTGGCACCTCTATTCTTCGAGACAGGGGCACCGGGGAGCTGTTTTTT. Residues: CASGTSILRDRGTGELFF. The rearrangement uses TRBV12-5 and TRBJ2-2; 8 bases map to TRBD1. The CDR3 extends over 18 amino acids. V shed 6 bases, J shed 4 bases, and the junction held 16 bases outside the gene matches. The germline gives CDR1 LGHNT, CDR2 FRNRAP.

V gene TRBV14 combines with J gene TRBJ2-1, with 12 bases fitting TRBD2. The CDR3 runs 16 residues. Germline V gives CDR1 SGHDN, CDR2 FVKESK. Trimming removed 4 bases from V and 3 bases from J; junction bases left unmatched: 4. The CDR3 region is CASSRRTSGIYNEQFF. CDR3 nucleotide sequence: TGTGCCAGCAGCCGAAGGACTAGCGGGATCTACAATGAGCAGTTCTTC.

The chain has TRBV5-1 and TRBJ2-7; TRBD1 matches at 7 bases. Germline CDR1 and CDR2: SGHRS and YFSETQ. J gave up 5 bases and V 4 bases, and 6 bases lay outside the gene matches. CDR3 length: 13 amino acids. The DNA for the CDR3 is TGCGCCAGCAGCCCCGACAGGGTCAACGAGCAGTACTTC. Its protein product is CASSPDRVNEQYF.

This chain joins TRBV5-4 and TRBJ2-7; D unresolved. The CDR3 loop spans 12 amino acids. CDR1 and CDR2 (germline): SGHNT, YYREEE (reference sequence). Trimming took 4 bases from V and 6 from J, leaving 11 bases between them. DNA for the CDR3: TGTGCCAGCAGCGTGCCTTCGGGCGAGCAGTACTTC. This sequence encodes CASSVPSGEQYF. Full variable domain (rest looked up from reference TRBV5-4 and TRBJ2-7): ETGVTQSPTHLIKTRGQQVTLRCSSQSGHNTVSWYQQALGQGPQFIFQYYREEENGRGNFPPRFSGLQFPNYSSELNVNALELDDSALYLCASSVPSGEQYFGPGTRLTVT.

The chain recombines TRBV7-9 with TRBJ1-2, with TRBD1 matching over 10 bases. V was clipped by 4 bases and J by 13 bases; unmatched bases: 6. Germline V CDR1 and CDR2: SEHNR, FQNEAQ (reference sequence). The CDR3 covers 12 residues. The CDR3, as DNA: TGTGCCAGCAGCTCGGGACAGGGGCCCTTCACCTTC. It encodes CASSSGQGPFTF.

This clone was observed once. The chain joins TRBV9 to TRBJ1-2; no definite D call. The germline CDR1 and CDR2 sequences are SGDLS and YYNGEE. V lost 0 bases and J lost 5, with 14 bases in between. The length of the CDR3 is 15 residues. Written as DNA, the CDR3 is TGTGCCAGCAGCGTAGGGGAGCTTCTTGGGTATGGCTACACCTTC. Protein product: CASSVGELLGYGYTF.